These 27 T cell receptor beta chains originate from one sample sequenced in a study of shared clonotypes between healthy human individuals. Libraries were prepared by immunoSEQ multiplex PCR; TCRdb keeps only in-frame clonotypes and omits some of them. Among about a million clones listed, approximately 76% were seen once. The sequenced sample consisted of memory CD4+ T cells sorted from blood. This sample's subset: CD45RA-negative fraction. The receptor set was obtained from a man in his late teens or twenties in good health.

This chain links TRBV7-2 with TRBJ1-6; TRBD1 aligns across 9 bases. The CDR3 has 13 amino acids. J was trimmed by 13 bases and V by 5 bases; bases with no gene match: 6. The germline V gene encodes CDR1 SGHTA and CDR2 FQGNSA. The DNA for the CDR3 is TGTGCCAGCAGCCCGGGACAGGGTATTCCCCTCCACTTT. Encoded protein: CASSPGQGIPLHF.

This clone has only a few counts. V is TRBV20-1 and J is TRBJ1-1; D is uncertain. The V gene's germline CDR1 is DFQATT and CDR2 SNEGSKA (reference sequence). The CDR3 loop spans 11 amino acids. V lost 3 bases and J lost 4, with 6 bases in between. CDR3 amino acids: CSASQPTEAFF. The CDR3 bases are TGCAGTGCTAGCCAGCCCACTGAAGCTTTCTTT.

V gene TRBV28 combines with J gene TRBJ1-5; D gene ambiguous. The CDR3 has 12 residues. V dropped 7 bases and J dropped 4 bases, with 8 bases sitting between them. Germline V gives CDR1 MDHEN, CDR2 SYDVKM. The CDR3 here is CASTEVNQPQHF. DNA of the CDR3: TGTGCCAGCACCGAGGTGAATCAGCCCCAGCATTTT. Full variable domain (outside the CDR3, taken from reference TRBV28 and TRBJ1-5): DVKVTQSSRYLVKRTGEKVFLECVQDMDHENMFWYRQDPGLGLRLIYFSYDVKMKEKGDIPEGYSVSREKKERFSLILESASTNQTSMYLCASTEVNQPQHFGDGTRLSIL.

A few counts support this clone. The CDR3 is CSVEGVGPSEKLFF. The CDR3, as DNA: TGCAGCGTTGAAGGGGTAGGGCCATCAGAAAAACTGTTTTTT. V is TRBV29-1 and J is TRBJ1-4; D not resolved. V lost 1 base to trimming and J lost 8 bases, with 14 bases between them. The CDR3 runs 14 residues. Germline-derived CDR1 and CDR2 are SQVTM and ANQGSEA. Based on the CDR3 plus reference TRBV29-1 and TRBJ1-4, the full variable domain is SAVISQKPSRDICQRGTSLTIQCQVDSQVTMMFWYRQQPGQSLTLIATANQGSEATYESGFVIDKFPISRPNLTFSTLTVSNMSPEDSSIYLCSVEGVGPSEKLFFGSGTQLSVL.

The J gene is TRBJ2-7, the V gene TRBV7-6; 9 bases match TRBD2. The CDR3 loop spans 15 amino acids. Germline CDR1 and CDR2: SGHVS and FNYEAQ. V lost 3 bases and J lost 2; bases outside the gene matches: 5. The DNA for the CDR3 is TGTGCCAGCAGCTTGGGCGGGAGGGCTACCTACGAGCAGTACTTC. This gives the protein CASSLGGRATYEQYF.

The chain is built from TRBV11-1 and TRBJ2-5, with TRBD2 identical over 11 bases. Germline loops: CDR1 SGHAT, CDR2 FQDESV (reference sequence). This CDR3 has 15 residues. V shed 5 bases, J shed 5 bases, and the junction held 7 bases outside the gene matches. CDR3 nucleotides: TGTGCCAGCAGCAATAGCGGGGGGGCCCGGGAGACCCAGTACTTC. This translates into CASSNSGGARETQYF.

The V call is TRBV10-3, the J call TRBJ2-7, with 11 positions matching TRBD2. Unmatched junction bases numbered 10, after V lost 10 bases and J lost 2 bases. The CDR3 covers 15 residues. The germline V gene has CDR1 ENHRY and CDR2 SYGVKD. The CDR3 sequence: CATSLLAGGTYEQYF. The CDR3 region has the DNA TGTGCCACCAGCCTCCTAGCGGGAGGAACCTACGAGCAGTACTTC.

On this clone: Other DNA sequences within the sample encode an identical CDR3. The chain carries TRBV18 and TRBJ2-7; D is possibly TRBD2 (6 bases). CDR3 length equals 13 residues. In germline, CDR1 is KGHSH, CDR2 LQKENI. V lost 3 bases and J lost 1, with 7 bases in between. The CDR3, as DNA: TGTGCCAGCTCACCGGGGGGTTCCTACGAGCAGTACTTC. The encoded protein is CASSPGGSYEQYF.

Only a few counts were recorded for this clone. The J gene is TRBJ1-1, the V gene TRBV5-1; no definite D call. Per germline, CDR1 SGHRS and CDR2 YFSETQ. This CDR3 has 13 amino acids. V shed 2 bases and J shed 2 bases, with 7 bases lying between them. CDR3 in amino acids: CASSFGFNTEAFF. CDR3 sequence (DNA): TGCGCCAGCAGCTTCGGATTTAACACTGAAGCTTTCTTT. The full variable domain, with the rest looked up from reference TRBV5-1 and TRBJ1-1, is KAGVTQTPRYLIKTRGQQVTLSCSPISGHRSVSWYQQTPGQGLQFLFEYFSETQRNKGNFPGRFSGRQFSNSRSEMNVSTLELGDSALYLCASSFGFNTEAFFGQGTRLTVV.

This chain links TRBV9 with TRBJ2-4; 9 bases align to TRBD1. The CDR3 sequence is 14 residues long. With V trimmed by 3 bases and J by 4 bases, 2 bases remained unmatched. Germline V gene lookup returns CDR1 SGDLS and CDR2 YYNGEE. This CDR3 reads CASSGGTGKNIQYF. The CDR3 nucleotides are TGTGCCAGCAGCGGGGGGACAGGGAAAAACATTCAGTACTTC.

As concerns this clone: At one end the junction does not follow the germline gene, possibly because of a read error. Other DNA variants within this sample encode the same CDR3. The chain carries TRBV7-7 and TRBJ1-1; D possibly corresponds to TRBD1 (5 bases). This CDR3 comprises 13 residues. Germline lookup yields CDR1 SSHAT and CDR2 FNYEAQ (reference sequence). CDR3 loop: CASSLGQGTEAFF. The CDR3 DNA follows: TGTGCTAGCAGCTTAGGCCAGGGCACTGAAGCTTTCTTT.

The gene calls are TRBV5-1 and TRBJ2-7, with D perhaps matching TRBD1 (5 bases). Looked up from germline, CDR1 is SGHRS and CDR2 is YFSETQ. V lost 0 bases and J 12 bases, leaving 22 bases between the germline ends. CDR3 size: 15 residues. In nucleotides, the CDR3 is TGCGCCAGCAGCTTGGAATATTTTGAGGACACAGGACGGTACTTC. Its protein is CASSLEYFEDTGRYF.

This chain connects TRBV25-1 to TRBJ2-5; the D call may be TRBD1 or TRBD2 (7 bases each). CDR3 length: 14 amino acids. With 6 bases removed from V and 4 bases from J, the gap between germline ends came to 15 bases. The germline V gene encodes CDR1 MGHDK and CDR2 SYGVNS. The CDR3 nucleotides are TGTGCCAGCAGCAGGGGGGGGATTGGAGAGACCCAGTACTTC. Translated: CASSRGGIGETQYF.

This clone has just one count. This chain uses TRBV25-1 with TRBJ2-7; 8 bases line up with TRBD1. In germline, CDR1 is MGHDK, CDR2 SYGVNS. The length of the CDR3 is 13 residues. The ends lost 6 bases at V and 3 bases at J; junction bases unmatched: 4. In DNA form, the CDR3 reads TGTGCCAGCAGCGGACAGGGTGACTACGAGCAGTACTTC. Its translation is CASSGQGDYEQYF.

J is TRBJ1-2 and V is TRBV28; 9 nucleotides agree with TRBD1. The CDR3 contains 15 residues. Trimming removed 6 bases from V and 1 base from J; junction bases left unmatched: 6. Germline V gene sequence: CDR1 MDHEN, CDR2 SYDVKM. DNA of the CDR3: TGTGCCAGCAGCATAGGGACAGGGATTAACTATGGCTACACCTTC. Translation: CASSIGTGINYGYTF.

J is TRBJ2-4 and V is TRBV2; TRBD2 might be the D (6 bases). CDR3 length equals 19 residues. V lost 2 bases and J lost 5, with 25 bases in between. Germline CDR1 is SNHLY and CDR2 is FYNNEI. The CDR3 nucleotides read TGTGCCAGCAGTGAAAAGGAGGGCAGCCTCTTTAACAGTCAAAACATTCAGTACTTC. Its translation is CASSEKEGSLFNSQNIQYF.

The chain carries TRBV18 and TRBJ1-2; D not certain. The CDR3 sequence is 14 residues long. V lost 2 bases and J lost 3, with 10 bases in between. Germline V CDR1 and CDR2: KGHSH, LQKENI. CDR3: CASSPGPMDYGYTF. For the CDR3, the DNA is TGTGCCAGCTCACCAGGACCCATGGACTATGGCTACACCTTC.

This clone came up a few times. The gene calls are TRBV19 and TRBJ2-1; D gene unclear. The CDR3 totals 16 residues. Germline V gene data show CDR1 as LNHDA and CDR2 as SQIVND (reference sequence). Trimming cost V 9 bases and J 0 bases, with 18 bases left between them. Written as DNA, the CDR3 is TGTGCCAGCAAACTGGGGTCCCCAAGCTCCTACAATGAGCAGTTCTTC. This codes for CASKLGSPSSYNEQFF.

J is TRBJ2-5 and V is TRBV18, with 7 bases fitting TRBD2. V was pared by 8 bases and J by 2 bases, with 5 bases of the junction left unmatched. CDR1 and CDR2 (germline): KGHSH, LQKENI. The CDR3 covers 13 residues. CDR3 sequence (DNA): TGTGCCAGCACCGCGGGGGTACAAGAGACCCAGTACTTC. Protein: CASTAGVQETQYF.

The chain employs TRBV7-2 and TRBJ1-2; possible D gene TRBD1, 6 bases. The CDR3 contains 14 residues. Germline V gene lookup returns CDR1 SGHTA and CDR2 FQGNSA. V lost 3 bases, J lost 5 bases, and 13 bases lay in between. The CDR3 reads CASSFPDSRYGYTF. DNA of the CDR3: TGTGCCAGCAGCTTCCCGGACAGCCGATATGGCTACACCTTC.

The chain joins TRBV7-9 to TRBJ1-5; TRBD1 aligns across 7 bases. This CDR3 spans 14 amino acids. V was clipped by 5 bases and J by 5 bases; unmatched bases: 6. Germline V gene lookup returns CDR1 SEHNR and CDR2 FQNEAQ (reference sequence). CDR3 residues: CASSHTGVDQPQHF. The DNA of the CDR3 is TGTGCCAGCAGCCATACAGGGGTGGATCAGCCCCAGCATTTT.

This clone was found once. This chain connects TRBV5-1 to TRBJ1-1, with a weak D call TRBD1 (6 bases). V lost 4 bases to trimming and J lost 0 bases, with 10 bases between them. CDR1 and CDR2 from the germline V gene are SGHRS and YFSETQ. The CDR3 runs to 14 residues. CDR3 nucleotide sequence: TGCGCCAGCAGCACTCAGGGGCTGAACACTGAAGCTTTCTTT. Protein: CASSTQGLNTEAFF.

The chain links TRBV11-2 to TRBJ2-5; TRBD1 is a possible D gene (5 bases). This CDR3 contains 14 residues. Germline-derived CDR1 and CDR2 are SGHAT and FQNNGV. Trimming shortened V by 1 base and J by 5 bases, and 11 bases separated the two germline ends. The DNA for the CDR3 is TGTGCCAGCAGCTTAGGGGGCCCCTGGGAGACCCAGTACTTC. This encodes CASSLGGPWETQYF.

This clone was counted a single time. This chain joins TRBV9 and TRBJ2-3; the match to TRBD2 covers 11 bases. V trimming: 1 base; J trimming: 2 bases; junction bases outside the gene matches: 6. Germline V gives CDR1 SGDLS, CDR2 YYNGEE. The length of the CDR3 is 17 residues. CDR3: CASSVISGGASTDTQYF. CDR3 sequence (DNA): TGTGCCAGCAGCGTAATTAGCGGGGGGGCCTCCACAGATACGCAGTATTTT. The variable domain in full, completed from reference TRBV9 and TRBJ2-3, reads DSGVTQTPKHLITATGQRVTLRCSPRSGDLSVYWYQQSLDQGLQFLIQYYNGEERAKGNILERFSAQQFPDLHSELNLSSLELGDSALYFCASSVISGGASTDTQYFGPGTRLTVL.

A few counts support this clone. CDR3 sequence: CASSLPGTQLQETQYF. DNA of the CDR3: TGCGCCAGCAGCTTGCCCGGGACACAGCTTCAAGAGACCCAGTACTTC. This rearrangement joins TRBV5-1 to TRBJ2-5, with D tentatively TRBD1 (6 bases). Germline assignment: CDR1 SGHRS and CDR2 YFSETQ. This CDR3 comprises 16 residues. Trimming shortened V by 1 base and J by 2 bases, and 15 bases separated the two germline ends.

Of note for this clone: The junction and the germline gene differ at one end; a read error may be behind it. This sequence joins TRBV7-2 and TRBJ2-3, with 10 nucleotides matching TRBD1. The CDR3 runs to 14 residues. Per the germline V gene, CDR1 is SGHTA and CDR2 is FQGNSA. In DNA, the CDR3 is TGTGCCAGCAGCCCTAGACCGGGACAGGGGCCCCCTTTGTTT. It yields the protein CASSPRPGQGPPLF.

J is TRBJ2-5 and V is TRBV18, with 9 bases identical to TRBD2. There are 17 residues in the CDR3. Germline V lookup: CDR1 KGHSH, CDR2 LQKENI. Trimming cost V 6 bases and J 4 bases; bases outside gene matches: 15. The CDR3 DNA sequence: TGTGCCAGCTCGCCGACGGGACTAGCCGCAGGGGGAGAGACCCAGTACTTC. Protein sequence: CASSPTGLAAGGETQYF.